Given below is one TCR beta chain in context. The record originates from a study of identical twins. cDNA molecules carried unique molecular identifiers, and template switching added a universal primer site. TCRdb reanalysed the 5' RACE reads using MiXCR and keeps one entry per CDR3 protein. The sample carries fewer than 350,000 distinct CDR3 sequences, roughly 8.6% recorded once. V was cut by 1 base and J by 2 bases, with 8 bases left in between. CDR1 is SGHRS, CDR2 YFSETQ, per germline. The CDR3 consists of 14 residues. The data were also submitted as part of a second study, on yellow fever vaccine responses in identical twins.

This sequence joins TRBV5-1 and TRBJ2-3; TRBD2 might be the D (6 bases). The sequencing input was memory (CD45RO+) T cells sorted from blood. The clonotype comes from a woman in her late teens or twenties in good health. DNA for the CDR3: TGCGCCAGCAGCTTGTTAGCGGCCACAGATACGCAGTATTTT. This gives the protein CASSLLAATDTQYF.